The entry below gives a single TCR beta chain sequence along with its context. Its antigen is not identified. The sample is drawn from a study of shared clonotypes between healthy human individuals. As defined, naive CD8 cells were CD45RO-negative and positively selected for CCR7, with terminally differentiated effector memory CD45RA+ cells excluded. The donors were adults (healthy and HIV-negative) with no recent acute infections or vaccinations. Whole-study results and caveats: Only a few donors were included, so the genetic and exposure-history diversity represented was limited.

Trimming took 1 base from V and 6 from J, leaving 7 bases between them. The CDR3 covers 12 residues. Germline values: CDR1 GTSNPN, CDR2 SVGIG (reference sequence). Each sorted subset replicate got 200 ng genomic DNA, 30,000 or so genomes. The table came from immunoSEQ multiplex PCR; TCRdb's copy has only in-frame clones and leaves some out. The sample holds about 2 million clones, just under 95% seen once. This TCR came from a man younger than 30 in good health. Sequenced material: naive CD8+ T cells sorted from blood. V and J are TRBV30 and TRBJ2-4; D is possibly TRBD2 (5 bases). CDR3 loop: CAWSGEPNIQYF. CDR3 DNA sequence: TGTGCCTGGAGTGGGGAGCCAAACATTCAGTACTTC.